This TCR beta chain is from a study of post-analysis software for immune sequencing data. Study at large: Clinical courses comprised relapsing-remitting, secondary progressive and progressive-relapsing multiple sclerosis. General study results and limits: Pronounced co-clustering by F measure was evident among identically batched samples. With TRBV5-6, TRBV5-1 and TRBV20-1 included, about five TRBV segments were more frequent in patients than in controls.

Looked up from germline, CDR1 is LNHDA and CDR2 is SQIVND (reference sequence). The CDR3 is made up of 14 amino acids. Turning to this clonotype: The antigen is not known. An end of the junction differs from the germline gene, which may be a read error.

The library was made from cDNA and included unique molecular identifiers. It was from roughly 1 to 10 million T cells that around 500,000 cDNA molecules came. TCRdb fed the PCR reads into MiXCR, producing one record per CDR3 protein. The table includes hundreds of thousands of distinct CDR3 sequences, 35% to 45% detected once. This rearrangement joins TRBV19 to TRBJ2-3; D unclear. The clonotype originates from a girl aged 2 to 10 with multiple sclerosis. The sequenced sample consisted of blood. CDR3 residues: CAGSGLRGTDTQYF. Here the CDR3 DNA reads TGTGCCGGTAGTGGGCTAAGGGGCACAGATACGCAGTATTTT.